This T cell receptor (beta chain) is from a study of blood T cell repertoires in COVID-19 (dated by TCRdb to 2018 to 2020). Some background on the complete study: Collaborator samples came from the United States, Italy and Spain and covered acute and convalescent phases of COVID-19. The prospective study material was composed of cDNA or gDNA derived from T cells, B-cell-depleted T cells, or PBMCs. The dataset comprised deeply sampled blood TCRbeta repertoires from subjects exposed to, actively infected with, or recovered from COVID-19. A freely available public database, intended as a resource for researchers studying the immune response to SARS-CoV-2, is where the repertoires were released. Samples came from the ongoing ImmuneRACE study (first 160 participants) plus 1,254 subjects from 6 global collaborators. Nearly every sample came with metadata listing a de-identified subject ID, COVID-19 status, age in years and sex. Where HLA class I and class II types were available, the types were taken from metadata supplied by the sample provider, not from assay-based typing.

For CDR1 and CDR2, the germline V gene (reference sequence) lists LNHDA and SQIVND. The CDR3 runs 13 residues from the cysteine to the phenylalanine. Here the CDR3 DNA is all that survives: 39 bases in frame from base 1. V is trimmed back by 4 bases and J by 3 bases, and the junction contains 3 bases that no gene match accounts for. TCRbeta CDR3 regions were amplified from genomic DNA using the immunoSEQ Assay, a bias-controlled multiplex PCR. The authors processed their data as follows. The number of nucleated cells in each sample was estimated by amplification of reference gene primers within the assay. To quantify the absolute abundance of each unique TCRbeta CDR3 rearrangement, sequence reads were collapsed and filtered. For each sample, productive Simpson clonality was calculated as the square root of Simpson's diversity index over productive rearrangements. This is the immuneACCESS table as TCRdb keeps it, with only in-frame sequences that have V and J called. A part of the clones is gone; compared with another copy, unresolved V genes explain less than half, and the rest is unexplained. V, J and clone size were drawn from that table, and D and trimming were deduced from the DNA. The sample table shows approximately 56,000 clones, and approximately 83% are seen once. Around 7.5% of the sample is in the top ten clones.

What the authors observed across the whole study: How much clinical and demographic metadata was included differed by source and by participant, and the metadata was provided uncurated.

The collaborating institutions used their own protocols to collect whole blood in K2EDTA tubes. Collaborator samples were shipped for TCRbeta analysis as frozen whole blood, isolated PBMCs, or DNA extracted from either sample type. Notes on this clone: Which antigen it targets is not known. No base quality information exists; no much larger clone differs at one position.

The rearrangement joined TRBV19 to TRBJ2-7; the junction holds 7 bases that match TRBD1. Sequencing used peripheral blood. The receptor was derived from a man between 65 and 85 years old with active COVID-19. The CDR3 reads as follows: CASSRDSNYEQYF. The nucleotides are TGTGCCAGTAGTAGGGACAGCAACTACGAGCAGTACTTC.